This record looks at one T cell receptor beta chain sequence and its context. The record originates from a study of control samples from healthy donors and cancer patients. The assay was immunoSEQ multiplex PCR, and TCRdb's table has in-frame clones only and misses some. This sample has over 60,000 clones, with almost 85% found just once. The receptor was isolated from a man aged 35-49 years in good health. Specimen: blood.

CDR3 bases: TGTGCCAGCAGTGTCCCGGACAGGGGGCACTACGAGCAGTACTTC. Translated, it gives CASSVPDRGHYEQYF. The rearrangement links TRBV11-2 to TRBJ2-7, with 11 bases aligning to TRBD1. CDR1 and CDR2 (germline): SGHAT, FQNNGV. Trimming cost V 6 bases and J 3 bases; bases outside gene matches: 7. This CDR3 comprises 15 residues.